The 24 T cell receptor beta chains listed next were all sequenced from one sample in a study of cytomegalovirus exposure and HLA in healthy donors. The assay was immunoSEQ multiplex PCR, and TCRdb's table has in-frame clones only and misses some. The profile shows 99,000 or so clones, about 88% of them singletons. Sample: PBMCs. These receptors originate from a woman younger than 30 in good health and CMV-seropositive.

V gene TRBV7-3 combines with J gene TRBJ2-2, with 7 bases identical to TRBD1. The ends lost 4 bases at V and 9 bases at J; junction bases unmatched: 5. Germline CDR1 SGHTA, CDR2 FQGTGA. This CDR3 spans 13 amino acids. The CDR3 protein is CASSSQGDRELFF. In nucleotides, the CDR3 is TGTGCCAGCAGCTCCCAGGGGGACCGGGAGCTGTTTTTT.

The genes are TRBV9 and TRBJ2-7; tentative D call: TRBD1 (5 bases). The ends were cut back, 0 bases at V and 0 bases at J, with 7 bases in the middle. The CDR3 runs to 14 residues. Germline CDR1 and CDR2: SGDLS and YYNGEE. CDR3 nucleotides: TGTGCCAGCAGCGTAGGACAGCACTCCTACGAGCAGTACTTC. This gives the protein CASSVGQHSYEQYF.

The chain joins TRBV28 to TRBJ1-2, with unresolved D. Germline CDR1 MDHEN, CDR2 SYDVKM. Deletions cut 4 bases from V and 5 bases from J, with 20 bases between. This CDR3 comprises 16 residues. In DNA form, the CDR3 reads TGTGCCAGCAGTTCACCGGGGTTTACAATAACATATGGCTACACCTTC. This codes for CASSSPGFTITYGYTF.

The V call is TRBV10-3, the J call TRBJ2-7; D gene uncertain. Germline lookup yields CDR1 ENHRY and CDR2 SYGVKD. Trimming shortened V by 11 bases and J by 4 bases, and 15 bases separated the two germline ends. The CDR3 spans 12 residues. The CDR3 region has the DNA TGTGCCTCAGGCGACACTGCTTACGAGCAGTACTTC. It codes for CASGDTAYEQYF.

In nucleotides, the CDR3 is TGTGCCAGCAGTGAGTGGACAGGGGAGAAAGCTTTCTTT. This codes for CASSEWTGEKAFF. This chain links TRBV25-1 with TRBJ1-1; 9 positions match TRBD1. J lost 9 bases, V lost 3 bases, and 5 bases had no gene match. The CDR3 has 13 residues. Germline CDR1 and CDR2: MGHDK and SYGVNS.

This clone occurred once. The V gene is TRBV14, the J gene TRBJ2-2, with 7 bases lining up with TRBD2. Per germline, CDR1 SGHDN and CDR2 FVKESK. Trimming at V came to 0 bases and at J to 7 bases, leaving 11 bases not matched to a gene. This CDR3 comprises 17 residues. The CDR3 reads CASSQDLGGGPDGELFF. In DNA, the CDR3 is TGTGCCAGCAGCCAAGATCTCGGGGGAGGGCCTGACGGGGAGCTGTTTTTT.

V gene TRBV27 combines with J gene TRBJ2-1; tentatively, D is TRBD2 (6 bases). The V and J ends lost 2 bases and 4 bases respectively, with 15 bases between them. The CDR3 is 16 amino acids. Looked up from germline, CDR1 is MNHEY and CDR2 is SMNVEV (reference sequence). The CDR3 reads CASSLSKRAMYNEQFF. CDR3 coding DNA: TGTGCCAGCAGTTTAAGTAAGCGGGCAATGTACAATGAGCAGTTCTTC.

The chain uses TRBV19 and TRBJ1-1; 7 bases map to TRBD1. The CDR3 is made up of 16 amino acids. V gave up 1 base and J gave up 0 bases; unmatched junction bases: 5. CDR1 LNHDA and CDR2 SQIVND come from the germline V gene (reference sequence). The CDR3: CASSIGLTGLNTEAFF. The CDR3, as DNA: TGTGCCAGTAGTATAGGGCTGACAGGGTTGAACACTGAAGCTTTCTTT.

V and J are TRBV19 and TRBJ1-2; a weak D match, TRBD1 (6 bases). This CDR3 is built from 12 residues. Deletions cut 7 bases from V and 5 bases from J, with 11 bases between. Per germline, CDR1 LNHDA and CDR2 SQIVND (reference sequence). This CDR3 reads CASNNRDYGYTF. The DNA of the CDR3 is TGTGCCAGTAATAACAGGGATTATGGCTACACCTTC.

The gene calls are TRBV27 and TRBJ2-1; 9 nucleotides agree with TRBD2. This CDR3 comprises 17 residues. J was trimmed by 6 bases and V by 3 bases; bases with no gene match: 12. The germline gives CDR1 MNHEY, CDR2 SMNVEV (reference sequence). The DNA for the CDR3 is TGTGCCAGCAGTTTGCCCGGACTAGCGTACACTCCCAATGAGCAGTTCTTC. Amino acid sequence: CASSLPGLAYTPNEQFF.

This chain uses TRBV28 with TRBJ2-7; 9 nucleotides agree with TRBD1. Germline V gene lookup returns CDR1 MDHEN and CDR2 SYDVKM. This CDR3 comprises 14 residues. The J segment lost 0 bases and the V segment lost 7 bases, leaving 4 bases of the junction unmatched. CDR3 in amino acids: CASIRTGVSYEQYF. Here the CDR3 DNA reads TGTGCCAGCATTAGGACAGGGGTCTCCTACGAGCAGTACTTC.

This CDR3 is CASNKGQGANYGYTF. CDR3 nucleotides: TGTGCCAGCAATAAAGGACAGGGGGCAAACTATGGCTACACCTTC. The chain joins TRBV28 to TRBJ1-2; 11 bases fit TRBD1. The germline CDR1 and CDR2 sequences are MDHEN and SYDVKM. With 7 bases clipped from V and 2 bases from J, the junction kept 6 bases outside the gene matches. The CDR3 is 15 amino acids.

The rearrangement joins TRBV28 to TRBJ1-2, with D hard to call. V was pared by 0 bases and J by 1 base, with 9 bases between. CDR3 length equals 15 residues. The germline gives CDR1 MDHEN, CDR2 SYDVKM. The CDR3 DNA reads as TGTGCCAGCAGTTTATGGGAGGAAAGTAACTATGGCTACACCTTC. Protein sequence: CASSLWEESNYGYTF.

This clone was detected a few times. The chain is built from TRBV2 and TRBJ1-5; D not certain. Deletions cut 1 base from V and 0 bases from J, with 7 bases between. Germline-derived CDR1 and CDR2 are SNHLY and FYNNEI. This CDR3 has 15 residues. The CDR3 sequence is CASSEGPVSNQPQHF. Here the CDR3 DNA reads TGTGCCAGCAGTGAAGGTCCTGTTAGCAATCAGCCCCAGCATTTT.

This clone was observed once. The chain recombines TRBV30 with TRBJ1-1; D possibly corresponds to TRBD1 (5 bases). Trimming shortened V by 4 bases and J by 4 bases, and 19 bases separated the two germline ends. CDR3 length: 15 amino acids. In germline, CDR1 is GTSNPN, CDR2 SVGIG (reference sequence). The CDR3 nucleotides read TGTGCCTGGATACCAAGATCCGGGGGAGGCACTGAAGCTTTCTTT. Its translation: CAWIPRSGGGTEAFF.

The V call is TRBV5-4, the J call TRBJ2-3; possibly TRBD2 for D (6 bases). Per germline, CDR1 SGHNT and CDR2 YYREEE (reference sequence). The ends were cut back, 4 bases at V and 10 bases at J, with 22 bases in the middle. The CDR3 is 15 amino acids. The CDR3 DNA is TGTGCCAGCAGCCCAAGAGGGCAGGGAGGTAGGGCGCAGTATTTT. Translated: CASSPRGQGGRAQYF.

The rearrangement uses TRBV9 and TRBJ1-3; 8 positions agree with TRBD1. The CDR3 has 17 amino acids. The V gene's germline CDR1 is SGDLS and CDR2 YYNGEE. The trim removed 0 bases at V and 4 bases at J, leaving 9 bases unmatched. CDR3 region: CASSVGGQAGLGNTIYF. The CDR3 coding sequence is TGTGCCAGCAGCGTAGGGGGACAGGCTGGGCTCGGAAACACCATATATTTT. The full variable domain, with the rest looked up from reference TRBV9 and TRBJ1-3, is DSGVTQTPKHLITATGQRVTLRCSPRSGDLSVYWYQQSLDQGLQFLIQYYNGEERAKGNILERFSAQQFPDLHSELNLSSLELGDSALYFCASSVGGQAGLGNTIYFGEGSWLTVV.

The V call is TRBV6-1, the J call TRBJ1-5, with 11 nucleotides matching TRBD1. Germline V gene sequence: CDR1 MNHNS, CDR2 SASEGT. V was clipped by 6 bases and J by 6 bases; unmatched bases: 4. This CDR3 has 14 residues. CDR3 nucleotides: TGTGCCAGCAGGGGACAGGGGGGATCTCAGCCCCAGCATTTT. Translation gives CASRGQGGSQPQHF.

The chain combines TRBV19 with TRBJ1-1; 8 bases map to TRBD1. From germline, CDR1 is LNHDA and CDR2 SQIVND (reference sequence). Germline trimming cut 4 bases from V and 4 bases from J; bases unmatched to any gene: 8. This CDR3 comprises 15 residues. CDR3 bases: TGTGCCAGTAGTAATCTCGGACAGGGCCCCACTGAAGCTTTCTTT. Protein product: CASSNLGQGPTEAFF. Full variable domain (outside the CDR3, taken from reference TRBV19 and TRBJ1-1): DGGITQSPKYLFRKEGQNVTLSCEQNLNHDAMYWYRQDPGQGLRLIYYSQIVNDFQKGDIAEGYSVSREKKESFPLTVTSAQKNPTAFYLCASSNLGQGPTEAFFGQGTRLTVV.

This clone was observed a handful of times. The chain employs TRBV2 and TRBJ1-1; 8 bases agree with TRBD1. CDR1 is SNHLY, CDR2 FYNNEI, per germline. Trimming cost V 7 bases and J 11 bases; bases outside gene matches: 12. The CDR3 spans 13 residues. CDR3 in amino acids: CASIPPGQESAFF. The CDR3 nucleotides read TGTGCCAGCATTCCTCCGGGACAGGAGTCGGCTTTCTTT. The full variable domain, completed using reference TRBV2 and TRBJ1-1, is EPEVTQTPSHQVTQMGQEVILRCVPISNHLYFYWYRQILGQKVEFLVSFYNNEISEKSEIFDDQFSVERPDGSNFTLKIRSTKLEDSAMYFCASIPPGQESAFFGQGTRLTVV.

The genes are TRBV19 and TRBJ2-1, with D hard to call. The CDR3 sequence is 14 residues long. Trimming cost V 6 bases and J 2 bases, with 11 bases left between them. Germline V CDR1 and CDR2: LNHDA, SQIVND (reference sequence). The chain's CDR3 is CASRTPGTYNEQFF. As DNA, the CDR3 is TGTGCCAGTAGGACTCCTGGAACCTACAATGAGCAGTTCTTC.

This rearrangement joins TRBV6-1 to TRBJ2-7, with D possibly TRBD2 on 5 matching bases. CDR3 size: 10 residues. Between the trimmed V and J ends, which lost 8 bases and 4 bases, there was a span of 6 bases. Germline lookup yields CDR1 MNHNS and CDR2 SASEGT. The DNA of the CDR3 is TGTGCCAGCCGGGGTTACGAGCAGTACTTC. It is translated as CASRGYEQYF.

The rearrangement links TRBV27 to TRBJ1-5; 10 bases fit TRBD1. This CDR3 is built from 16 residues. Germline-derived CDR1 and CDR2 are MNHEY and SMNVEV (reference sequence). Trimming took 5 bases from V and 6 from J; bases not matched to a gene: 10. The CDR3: CASSTSGTGDGQPQHF. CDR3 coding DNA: TGTGCCAGCAGTACCTCCGGGACAGGGGACGGTCAGCCCCAGCATTTT.

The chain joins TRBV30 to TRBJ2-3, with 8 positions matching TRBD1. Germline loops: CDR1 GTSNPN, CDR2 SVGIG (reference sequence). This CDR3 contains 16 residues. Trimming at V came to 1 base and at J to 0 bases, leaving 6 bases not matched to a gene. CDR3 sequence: CAWSEAQGGSTDTQYF. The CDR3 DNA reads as TGTGCCTGGAGTGAGGCACAGGGGGGCAGCACAGATACGCAGTATTTT.